This TCR beta chain was profiled in a study of blood T cell repertoires in COVID-19 (TCRdb year 2020). With regard to the full study: Collaborator samples came from the United States, Italy and Spain and covered acute and convalescent phases of COVID-19. Deeply sampled blood TCRbeta repertoires from subjects exposed to, actively infected with, or recovered from COVID-19 were included in the dataset. Where HLA class I and class II types were available, the types were taken from metadata supplied by the sample provider, not from assay-based typing. The prospective study material was composed of cDNA or gDNA derived from T cells, B-cell-depleted T cells, or PBMCs. The repertoires were released in a freely available public database intended as a resource for research on the immune response to SARS-CoV-2. A de-identified subject ID, COVID-19 status, age in years and sex were almost always included in the sample metadata. The samples were drawn from two sources: the first 160 participants of the ongoing ImmuneRACE study, and 1,000 to 1,500 subjects contributed by 6 global collaborators. Results the study describes overall, beyond this receptor: The quantity of clinical and demographic metadata differed by source and by participant and was supplied without curation.

TCRbeta CDR3 regions were amplified from genomic DNA using the immunoSEQ Assay, a bias-controlled multiplex PCR. The paper's processing steps were these. The number of nucleated cells in each sample was estimated from the amplification of reference gene primers within the assay. To quantify the absolute abundance of each unique TCRbeta CDR3 rearrangement, sequence reads were collapsed and filtered. Productive Simpson clonality was computed per sample as the square root of Simpson's diversity index over productive rearrangements. As stored in TCRdb, this immuneACCESS dataset retains in-frame rearrangements with V and J assigned. A fraction of the clones does not appear; measured against another copy, unresolved V genes explain less than half of the discrepancy, and the remainder lacks a known reason. D and trimming come from the DNA, and the V and J calls and clone size come from that table. In all, the sample holds 95,000 to 110,000 clones, and approximately 88% of those were seen once. The ten biggest clones cover about 27% of the sample.

Collaborating institutions collected whole blood in K2EDTA tubes following their own protocols. For TCRbeta analysis, collaborators shipped samples as frozen whole blood, isolated PBMCs, or DNA extracted from either of those sample types. Trimming removed 5 bases from V and 0 bases from J, leaving 11 bases between the germline ends. The CDR3 measures 16 amino acids from cysteine to phenylalanine. Only CDR3 DNA is held: 48 bases, read in frame from base 1. Sequences SGHAT (CDR1) and FQDESV (CDR2) are obtained from the germline V gene (reference sequence). With regard to this clone: Its antigen target is currently unknown. No much larger clone exists at a distance of one base, and base qualities are not known.

Sequenced material: peripheral blood. The chain links TRBV11-1 with TRBJ2-6; D gene: possibly TRBD1, on 7 matching bases. This receptor was obtained from a man in his 60s with acute or convalescent COVID-19. The CDR3 region: CASSGGTASGANVLTF. The sequenced DNA is TGTGCCAGCAGCGGAGGGACAGCCTCTGGGGCCAACGTCCTGACTTTC.